This T cell receptor (beta chain) was found in a study of preoperative IRX-2 immunotherapy in early breast cancer. Treatment denoted: preoperative locoregional IRX-2 cytokine immunotherapy. The CDR3 is made up of 15 amino acids. V was shortened by 5 bases and J by 7 bases, with 18 bases between the two germline ends. Germline CDR1 reads LNHDA; CDR2 reads SQIVND (reference sequence). TCRdb's copy holds only in-frame clones and misses some; the assay was immunoSEQ multiplex PCR. The sample lists about 11,000 clones; 80% were seen once. The source was lymph node tissue, collected before IRX-2 immunotherapy. J is TRBJ2-4 and V is TRBV19; no firm D call. This clonotype originated in a human donor with breast cancer. The chain's CDR3 is CASSPLRALWNIQYF. The CDR3 nucleotides read TGTGCCAGTAGTCCACTAAGGGCACTATGGAACATTCAGTACTTC. Based on the CDR3 plus reference TRBV19 and TRBJ2-4, the full variable domain is DGGITQSPKYLFRKEGQNVTLSCEQNLNHDAMYWYRQDPGQGLRLIYYSQIVNDFQKGDIAEGYSVSREKKESFPLTVTSAQKNPTAFYLCASSPLRALWNIQYFGAGTRLSVL.